This is a list of T cell receptor beta chains from one sample in a study of Graves' ophthalmopathy and Graves' hyperthyroidism. Each CDR3 protein is one row after TCRdb ran MiXCR on the multiplex PCR reads. The sample holds around 1.1 million distinct CDR3 sequences, about 36% seen once. Material for sequencing was peripheral blood or thyroid tissue (not recorded which). These receptors all come from an adult man with Graves' hyperthyroidism. The CDR3 runs from the conserved cysteine through the conserved F or W. A D gene is named only where the DNA matches it firmly. For some rows the clone size is stated as once, few or many, or as a class when expanded; others skip it.

d_call: -; clone_size: many; v_call: TRBV6-6; j_call: TRBJ1-5; cdr3_aa: CASSPMEAQPQHF; cdr3_nt: TGTGCCAGCAGCCCTATGGAGGCGCAGCCCCAGCATTTT
d_call: -; clone_size: few; v_call: TRBV6-2/TRBV6-3; j_call: TRBJ2-5; cdr3_aa: CASGGQIQETQYF; cdr3_nt: TGTGCCAGCGGTGGACAGATACAAGAGACCCAGTACTTC
d_call: -; clone_size: many; v_call: TRBV19; j_call: TRBJ1-6; cdr3_aa: CASSISGARSPLHF; cdr3_nt: TGTGCCAGTAGTATATCAGGGGCTCGGTCACCCCTCCACTTT
d_call: -; clone_size: -; v_call: TRBV5-1; j_call: TRBJ2-5; cdr3_aa: CASSMGLGETQYF; cdr3_nt: TGCGCCAGCAGCATGGGACTCGGAGAGACCCAGTACTTC
d_call: -; clone_size: many; v_call: TRBV19; j_call: TRBJ2-5; cdr3_aa: CASSGGRQETQYF; cdr3_nt: TGTGCCAGTAGTGGGGGGCGCCAAGAGACCCAGTACTTC
d_call: -; clone_size: many; v_call: TRBV7-9; j_call: TRBJ1-1; cdr3_aa: CASSTSTGTEAFF; cdr3_nt: TGTGCCAGCAGCACATCGACAGGTACTGAAGCTTTCTTT
d_call: -; clone_size: many; v_call: TRBV7-9; j_call: TRBJ1-5; cdr3_aa: CASSSTNQPQHF; cdr3_nt: TGTGCCAGCAGCTCCACAAATCAGCCCCAGCATTTT
d_call: -; clone_size: -; v_call: TRBV5-5; j_call: TRBJ2-5; cdr3_aa: CASSLDGIQPQYF; cdr3_nt: TGTGCCAGCAGCTTGGATGGGATCCAGCCCCAGTACTTC
d_call: -; clone_size: many; v_call: TRBV20-1; j_call: TRBJ2-7; cdr3_aa: CSARDPRGSGLSSYEQYF; cdr3_nt: TGCAGTGCTAGAGATCCCCGCGGAAGCGGCCTAAGCTCCTACGAGCAGTACTTC
d_call: -; clone_size: many; v_call: TRBV24-1; j_call: TRBJ2-2; cdr3_aa: CATSDLTRDTGELFF; cdr3_nt: TGTGCCACCAGTGATTTGACCAGGGACACCGGGGAGCTGTTTTTT
d_call: -; clone_size: many; v_call: TRBV10-3; j_call: TRBJ1-1; cdr3_aa: CAISEVGGLNTEAFF; cdr3_nt: TGTGCCATCAGTGAGGTAGGAGGCCTGAACACTGAAGCTTTCTTT
d_call: -; clone_size: many; v_call: TRBV20-1; j_call: TRBJ1-6; cdr3_aa: CSARDQQGWNSPLHF; cdr3_nt: TGCAGTGCTAGAGATCAACAGGGATGGAATTCACCCCTCCACTTT
d_call: -; clone_size: few; v_call: TRBV4-3; j_call: TRBJ2-7; cdr3_aa: CASSQAWGHDYEQYF; cdr3_nt: TGCGCCAGCAGCCAAGCCTGGGGTCACGACTACGAGCAGTACTTC
d_call: TRBD1; clone_size: once; v_call: TRBV10-3; j_call: TRBJ1-1; cdr3_aa: CAIGSGTGGRNTEAFF; cdr3_nt: TGTGCCATCGGCTCCGGGACAGGGGGTAGGAACACTGAAGCTTTCTTT
d_call: TRBD1; clone_size: -; v_call: TRBV6-2/TRBV6-3; j_call: TRBJ1-1; cdr3_aa: CASSHQTGYAFF; cdr3_nt: TGTGCCAGCAGTCACCAGACAGGGTATGCTTTCTTT